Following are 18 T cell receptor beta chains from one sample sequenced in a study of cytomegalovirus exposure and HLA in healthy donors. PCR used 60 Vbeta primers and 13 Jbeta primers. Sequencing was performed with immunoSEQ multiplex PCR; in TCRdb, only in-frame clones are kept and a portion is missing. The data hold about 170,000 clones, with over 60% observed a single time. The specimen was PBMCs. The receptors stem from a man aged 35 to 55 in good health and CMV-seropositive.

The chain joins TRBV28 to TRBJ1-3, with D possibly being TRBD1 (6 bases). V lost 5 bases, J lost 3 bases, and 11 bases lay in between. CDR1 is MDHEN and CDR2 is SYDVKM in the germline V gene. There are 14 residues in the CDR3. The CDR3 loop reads CASSPQGIGNTIYF. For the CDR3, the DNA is TGTGCCAGCAGTCCCCAGGGGATTGGAAACACCATATATTTT.

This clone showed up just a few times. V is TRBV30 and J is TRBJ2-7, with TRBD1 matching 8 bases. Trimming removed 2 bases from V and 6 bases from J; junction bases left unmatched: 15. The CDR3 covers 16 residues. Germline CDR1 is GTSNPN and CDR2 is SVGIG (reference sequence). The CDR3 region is CAWSKRPGQVPVEQYF. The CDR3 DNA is TGTGCCTGGAGTAAGCGACCGGGACAGGTGCCCGTCGAGCAGTACTTC.

The CDR3 protein is CASSWMGLAGGNTGELFF. In DNA form, the CDR3 reads TGTGCCAGCAGCTGGATGGGACTAGCGGGAGGAAACACCGGGGAGCTGTTTTTT. The chain links TRBV2 to TRBJ2-2, with 15 nucleotides matching TRBD2. Germline loops: CDR1 SNHLY, CDR2 FYNNEI. The V gene end was trimmed by 6 bases and the J gene end by 2 bases; junction bases not matched to a gene: 7. This CDR3 comprises 18 residues.

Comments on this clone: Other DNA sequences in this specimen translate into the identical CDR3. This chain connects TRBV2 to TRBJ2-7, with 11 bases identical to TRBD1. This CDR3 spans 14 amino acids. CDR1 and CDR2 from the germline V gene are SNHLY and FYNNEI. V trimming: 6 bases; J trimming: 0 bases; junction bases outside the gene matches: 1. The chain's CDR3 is CASRGTGGSYEQYF. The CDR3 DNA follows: TGTGCCAGCAGGGGGACAGGGGGCTCCTACGAGCAGTACTTC. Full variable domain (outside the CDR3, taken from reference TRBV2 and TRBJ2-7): EPEVTQTPSHQVTQMGQEVILRCVPISNHLYFYWYRQILGQKVEFLVSFYNNEISEKSEIFDDQFSVERPDGSNFTLKIRSTKLEDSAMYFCASRGTGGSYEQYFGPGTRLTVT.

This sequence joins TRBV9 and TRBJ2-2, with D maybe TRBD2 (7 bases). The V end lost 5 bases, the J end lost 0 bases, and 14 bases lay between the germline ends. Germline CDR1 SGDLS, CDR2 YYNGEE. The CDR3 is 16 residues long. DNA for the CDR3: TGTGCCAGCAGACGGGGGGACACGGCGAACACCGGGGAGCTGTTTTTT. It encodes CASRRGDTANTGELFF.

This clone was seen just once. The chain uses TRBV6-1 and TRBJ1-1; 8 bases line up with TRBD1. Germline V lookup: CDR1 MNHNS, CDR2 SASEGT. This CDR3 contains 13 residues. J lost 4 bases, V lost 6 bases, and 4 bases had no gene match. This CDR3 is CASRGQEVTEAFF. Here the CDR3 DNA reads TGTGCCAGCAGGGGACAGGAGGTCACTGAAGCTTTCTTT.

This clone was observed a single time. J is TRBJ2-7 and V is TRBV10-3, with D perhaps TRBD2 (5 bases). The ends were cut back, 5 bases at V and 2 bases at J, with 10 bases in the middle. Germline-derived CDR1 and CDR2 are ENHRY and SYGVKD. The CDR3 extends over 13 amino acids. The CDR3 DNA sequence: TGTGCCATCAGTACGGACGGGACCTACGAGCAGTACTTC. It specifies CAISTDGTYEQYF.

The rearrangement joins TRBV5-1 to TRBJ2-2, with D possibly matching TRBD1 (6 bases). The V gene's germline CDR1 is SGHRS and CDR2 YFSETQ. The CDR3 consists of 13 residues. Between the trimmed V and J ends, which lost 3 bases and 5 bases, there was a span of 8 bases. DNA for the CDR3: TGCGCCAGCAGCTACAGGGTAACCGGGGAGCTGTTTTTT. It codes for CASSYRVTGELFF.

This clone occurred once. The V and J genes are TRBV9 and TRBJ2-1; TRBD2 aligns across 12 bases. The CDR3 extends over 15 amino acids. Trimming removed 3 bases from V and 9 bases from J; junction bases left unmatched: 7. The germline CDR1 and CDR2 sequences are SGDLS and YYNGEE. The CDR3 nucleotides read TGTGCCAGCAGCGCCGGACTAGCGGGGCGGGTTGAGCAGTTCTTC. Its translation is CASSAGLAGRVEQFF.

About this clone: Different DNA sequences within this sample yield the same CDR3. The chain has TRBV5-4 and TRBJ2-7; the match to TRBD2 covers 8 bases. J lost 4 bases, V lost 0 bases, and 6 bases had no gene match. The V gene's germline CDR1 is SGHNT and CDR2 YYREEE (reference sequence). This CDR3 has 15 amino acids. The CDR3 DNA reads TGTGCCAGCAGCTTGGAGTCCAGCGGGAGATACGAGCAGTACTTC. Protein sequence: CASSLESSGRYEQYF.

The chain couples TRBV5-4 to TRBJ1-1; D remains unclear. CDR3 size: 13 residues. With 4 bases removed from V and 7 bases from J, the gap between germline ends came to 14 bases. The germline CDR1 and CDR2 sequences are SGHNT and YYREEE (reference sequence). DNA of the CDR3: TGTGCCAGCAGCGCCGCGGGAACCGGTGAAGCTTTCTTT. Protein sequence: CASSAAGTGEAFF. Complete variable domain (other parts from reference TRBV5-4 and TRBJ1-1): ETGVTQSPTHLIKTRGQQVTLRCSSQSGHNTVSWYQQALGQGPQFIFQYYREEENGRGNFPPRFSGLQFPNYSSELNVNALELDDSALYLCASSAAGTGEAFFGQGTRLTVV.

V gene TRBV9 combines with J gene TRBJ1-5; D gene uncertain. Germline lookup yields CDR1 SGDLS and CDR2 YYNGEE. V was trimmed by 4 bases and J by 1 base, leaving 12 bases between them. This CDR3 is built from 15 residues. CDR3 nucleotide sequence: TGTGCCAGCAGCCCCGGGGTCGGCAGCAATCAGCCCCAGCATTTT. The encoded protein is CASSPGVGSNQPQHF.

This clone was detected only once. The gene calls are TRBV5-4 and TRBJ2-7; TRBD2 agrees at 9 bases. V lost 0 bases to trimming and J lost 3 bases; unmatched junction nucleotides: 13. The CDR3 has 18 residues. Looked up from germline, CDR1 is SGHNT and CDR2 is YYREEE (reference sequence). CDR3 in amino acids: CASSLALAGGRESYEQYF. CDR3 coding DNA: TGTGCCAGCAGCTTGGCCCTGGCGGGAGGGCGCGAGAGCTACGAGCAGTACTTC.

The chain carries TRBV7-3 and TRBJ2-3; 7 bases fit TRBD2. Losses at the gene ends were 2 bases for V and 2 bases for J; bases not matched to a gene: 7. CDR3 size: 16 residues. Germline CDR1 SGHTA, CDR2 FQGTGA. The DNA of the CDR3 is TGTGCCAGCAGCTTATGGGCTAGCGGTAACACAGATACGCAGTATTTT. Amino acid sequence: CASSLWASGNTDTQYF.

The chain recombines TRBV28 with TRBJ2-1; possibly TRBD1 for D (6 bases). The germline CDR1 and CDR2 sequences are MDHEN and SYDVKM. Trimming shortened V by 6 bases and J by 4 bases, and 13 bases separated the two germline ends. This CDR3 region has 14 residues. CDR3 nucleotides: TGTGCCAGCAGCCTCGGACAGACTTACAATGAGCAGTTCTTC. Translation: CASSLGQTYNEQFF.

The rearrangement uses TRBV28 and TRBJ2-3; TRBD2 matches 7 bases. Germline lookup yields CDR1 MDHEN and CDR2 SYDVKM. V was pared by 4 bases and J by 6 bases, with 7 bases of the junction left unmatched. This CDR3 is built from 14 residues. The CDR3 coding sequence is TGTGCCAGCAGTTCCCCTGGCGGGAGTGATACGCAGTATTTT. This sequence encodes CASSSPGGSDTQYF.

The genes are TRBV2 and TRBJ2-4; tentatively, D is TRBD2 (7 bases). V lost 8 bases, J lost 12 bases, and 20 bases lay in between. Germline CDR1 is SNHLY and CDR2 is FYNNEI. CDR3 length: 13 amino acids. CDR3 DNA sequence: TGTGCCAGCGCCGGACTAGTAGAGGACAGTCAGTACTTC. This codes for CASAGLVEDSQYF.

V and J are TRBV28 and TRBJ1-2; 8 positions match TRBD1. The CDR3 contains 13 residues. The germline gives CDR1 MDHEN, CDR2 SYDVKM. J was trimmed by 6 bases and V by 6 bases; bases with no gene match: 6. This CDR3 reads CASRRQGLNGYTF. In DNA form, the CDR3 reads TGTGCCAGCAGACGACAGGGGCTTAATGGCTACACCTTC.